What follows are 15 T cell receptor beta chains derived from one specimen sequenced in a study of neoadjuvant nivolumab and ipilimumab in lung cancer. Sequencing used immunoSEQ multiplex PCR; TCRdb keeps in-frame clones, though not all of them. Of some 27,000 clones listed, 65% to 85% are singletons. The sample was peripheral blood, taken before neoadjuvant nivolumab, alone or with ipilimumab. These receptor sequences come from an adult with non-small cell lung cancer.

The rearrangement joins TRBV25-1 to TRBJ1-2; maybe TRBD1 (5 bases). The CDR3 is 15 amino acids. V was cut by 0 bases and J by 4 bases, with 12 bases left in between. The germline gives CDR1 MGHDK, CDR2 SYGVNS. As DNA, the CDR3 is TGTGCCAGCAGTGAATATCGGGACGGCGTCTATGGCTACACCTTC. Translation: CASSEYRDGVYGYTF.

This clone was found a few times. CDR3 sequence reads: CASSGTGTELHF. The CDR3 nucleotides read TGTGCCAGCAGTGGCACGGGGACAGAGCTCCACTTT. The chain is built from TRBV25-1 and TRBJ1-6; 7 bases are shared with TRBD1. J gave up 16 bases and V 4 bases, and 7 bases lay outside the gene matches. This CDR3 contains 12 residues. Germline V lookup: CDR1 MGHDK, CDR2 SYGVNS.

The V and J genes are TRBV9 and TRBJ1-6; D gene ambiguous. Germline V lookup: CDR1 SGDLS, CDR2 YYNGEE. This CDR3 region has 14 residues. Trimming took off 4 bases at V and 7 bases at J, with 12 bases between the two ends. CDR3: CASSPHPLNSPLHF. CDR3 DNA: TGTGCCAGCAGCCCGCACCCTCTCAATTCACCCCTCCACTTT.

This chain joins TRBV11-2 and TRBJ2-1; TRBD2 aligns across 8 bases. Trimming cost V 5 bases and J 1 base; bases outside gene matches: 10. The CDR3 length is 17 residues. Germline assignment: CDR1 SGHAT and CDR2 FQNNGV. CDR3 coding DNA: TGTGCCAGCAGCGGCATAAGGCGGGGGGCTTCCTACAATGAGCAGTTCTTC. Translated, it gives CASSGIRRGASYNEQFF.

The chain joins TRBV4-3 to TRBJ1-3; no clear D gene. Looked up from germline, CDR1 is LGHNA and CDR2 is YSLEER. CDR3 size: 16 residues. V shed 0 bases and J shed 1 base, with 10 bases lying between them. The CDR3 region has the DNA TGCGCCAGCAGCCAAGATCCCTCCGGGTCTGGAAACACCATATATTTT. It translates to CASSQDPSGSGNTIYF.

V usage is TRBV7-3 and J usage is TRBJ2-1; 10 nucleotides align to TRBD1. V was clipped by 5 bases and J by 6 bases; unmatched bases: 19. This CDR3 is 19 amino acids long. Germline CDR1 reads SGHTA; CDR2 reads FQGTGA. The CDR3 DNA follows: TGTGCCAGCAGCCCCATAATCCCCTCCCCGGGACAGGGGCCCAATGAGCAGTTCTTC. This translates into CASSPIIPSPGQGPNEQFF.

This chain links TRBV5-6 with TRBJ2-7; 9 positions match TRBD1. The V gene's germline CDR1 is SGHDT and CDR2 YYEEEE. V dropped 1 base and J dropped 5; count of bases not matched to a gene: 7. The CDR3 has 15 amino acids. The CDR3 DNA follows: TGTGCCAGCAGCTTGAATCCGGGACAGGGTAACGAGCAGTACTTC. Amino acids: CASSLNPGQGNEQYF.

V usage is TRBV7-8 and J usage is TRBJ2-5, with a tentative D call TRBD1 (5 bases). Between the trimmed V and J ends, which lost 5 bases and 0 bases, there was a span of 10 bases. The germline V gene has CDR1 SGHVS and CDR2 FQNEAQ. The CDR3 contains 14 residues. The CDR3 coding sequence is TGTGCCAGCAGCATGACAGAATACCAAGAGACCCAGTACTTC. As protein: CASSMTEYQETQYF.

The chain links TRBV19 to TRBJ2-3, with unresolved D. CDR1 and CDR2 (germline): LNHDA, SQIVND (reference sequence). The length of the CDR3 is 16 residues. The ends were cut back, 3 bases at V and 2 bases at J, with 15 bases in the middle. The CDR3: CASSIMGTRTTDTQYF. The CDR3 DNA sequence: TGTGCCAGTAGTATTATGGGCACACGGACCACAGATACGCAGTATTTT.

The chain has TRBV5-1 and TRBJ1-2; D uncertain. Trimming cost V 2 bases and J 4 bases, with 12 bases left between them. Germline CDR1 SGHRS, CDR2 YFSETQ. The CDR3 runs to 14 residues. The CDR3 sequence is CASSFDDTTYGYTF. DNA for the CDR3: TGCGCCAGCAGCTTTGATGACACCACCTATGGCTACACCTTC.

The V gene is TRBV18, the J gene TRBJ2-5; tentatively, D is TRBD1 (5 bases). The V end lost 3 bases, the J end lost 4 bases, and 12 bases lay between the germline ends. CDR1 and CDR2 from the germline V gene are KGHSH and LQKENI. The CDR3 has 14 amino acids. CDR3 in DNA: TGTGCCAGCTCACCTTCAGGGCCGGTAGAGACCCAGTACTTC. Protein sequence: CASSPSGPVETQYF.

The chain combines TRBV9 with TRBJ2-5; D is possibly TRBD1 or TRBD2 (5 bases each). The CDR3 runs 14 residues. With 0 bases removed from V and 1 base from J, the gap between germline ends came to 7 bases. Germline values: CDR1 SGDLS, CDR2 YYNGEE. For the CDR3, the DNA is TGTGCCAGCAGCGTAGGTGGGGGCCAAGAGACCCAGTACTTC. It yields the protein CASSVGGGQETQYF. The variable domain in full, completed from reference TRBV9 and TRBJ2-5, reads DSGVTQTPKHLITATGQRVTLRCSPRSGDLSVYWYQQSLDQGLQFLIQYYNGEERAKGNILERFSAQQFPDLHSELNLSSLELGDSALYFCASSVGGGQETQYFGPGTRLLVL.

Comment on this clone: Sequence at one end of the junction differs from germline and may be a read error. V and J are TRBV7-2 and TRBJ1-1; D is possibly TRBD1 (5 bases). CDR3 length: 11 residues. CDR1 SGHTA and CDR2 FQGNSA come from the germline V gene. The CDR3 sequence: CASSPGAERAF. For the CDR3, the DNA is TGTGCCAGCAGCCCCGGGGCAGAACGGGCCTTT.

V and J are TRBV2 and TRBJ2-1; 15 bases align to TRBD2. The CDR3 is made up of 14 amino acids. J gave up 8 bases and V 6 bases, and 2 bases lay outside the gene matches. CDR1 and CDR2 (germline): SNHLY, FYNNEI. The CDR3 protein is CASRGLAGGHEQFF. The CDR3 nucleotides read TGTGCCAGCAGAGGACTAGCGGGGGGGCATGAGCAGTTCTTC.

The CDR3 here is CASSLTRTGGGVGTEAFF. The CDR3 nucleotides are TGTGCCAGCAGCTTAACCCGGACAGGAGGAGGTGTAGGCACTGAAGCTTTCTTT. J is TRBJ1-1 and V is TRBV7-9; 7 bases align to TRBD1. V trimming: 2 bases; J trimming: 4 bases; junction bases outside the gene matches: 16. Germline V gene lookup returns CDR1 SEHNR and CDR2 FQNEAQ (reference sequence). The length of the CDR3 is 18 residues. Full variable domain (outside the CDR3, taken from reference TRBV7-9 and TRBJ1-1): DTGVSQNPRHKITKRGQNVTFRCDPISEHNRLYWYRQTLGQGPEFLTYFQNEAQLEKSRLLSDRFSAERPKGSFSTLEIQRTEQGDSAMYLCASSLTRTGGGVGTEAFFGQGTRLTVV.